The entry below describes one T cell receptor beta chain. Its specific antigen is unknown. No qualities accompany the bases; no much larger clone lies one base away. TCRbeta CDR3 regions were amplified from genomic DNA using the immunoSEQ Assay, a bias-controlled multiplex PCR. As for how the authors treated the data: Within the assay, amplification of reference gene primers was used to estimate how many nucleated cells each sample contained. To quantify the absolute abundance of each unique TCRbeta CDR3 rearrangement, sequence reads were collapsed and filtered. For each sample, productive Simpson clonality was calculated as the square root of Simpson's diversity index across productive rearrangements. Held by TCRdb, this immuneACCESS table contains in-frame sequences only and omits some clones. Under half of the omission traces to an unresolved V gene where checked; the cause of the rest is unknown. D and trimming were read from the DNA, whereas the V and J calls and clone size are those reported in that table. The sample contains approximately 290,000 clones, roughly 88% of them found a single time. The ten largest clones take up 4% to 4.5% of the sample.

In the prospective study, participants were about 18 to 90 years old, resided in about two dozen geographic areas of the United States, and were enrolled through a virtual design. Cohort assignment in the prospective study relied on participant-reported clinical history from a screening survey and a study questionnaire. Recovered participants in ImmuneRACE Cohort 3 were defined by two consecutive negative NP/OP PCR tests, clearance by a healthcare professional, or resolution of symptoms. In the prospective study, whole blood, serum and a nasopharyngeal or oropharyngeal swab were collected from each participant by mobile phlebotomists. Prospective study participants could optionally give additional blood draws and questionnaires over a roughly 2-month period. Blood samples from the prospective study were shipped frozen or at room temperature prior to DNA extraction. The data derive from a study of blood T cell repertoires in COVID-19 (dated by TCRdb to 2020 to 2022). Some background on the complete study: Samples covering the acute and convalescent phases of COVID-19 were provided by collaborators in the United States, Italy and Spain. The material from the prospective study consisted of cDNA or gDNA derived from T cells, B-cell-depleted T cells, or PBMCs. Subjects who had been exposed to COVID-19, were actively infected with it, or had recovered from it provided the deeply sampled blood TCRbeta repertoires that made up the dataset. The repertoires were released in a freely available public database meant as a resource for research on the immune response to SARS-CoV-2. Samples were obtained from the ongoing ImmuneRACE study (first 160 participants) and from 1,000 to 1,500 subjects provided by 6 global collaborators. Nearly every sample came with metadata listing a de-identified subject ID, COVID-19 status, age in years and sex. Where HLA class I and class II types were available, the types were taken from metadata supplied by the sample provider, not from assay-based typing. Beyond this particular receptor, the publication reports: The quantity of clinical and demographic metadata differed by source and by participant and was supplied without curation.

The CDR3, from cysteine to phenylalanine, totals 15 residues. Only the CDR3 DNA stays, 45 bases, in frame from base 1. In the germline V gene, CDR1 corresponds to MDHEN and CDR2 to SYDVKM. Germline trimming: 4 bases from V, 4 bases from J; junction bases outside gene matches: 7. The origin of this receptor is a woman in her twenties or thirties who had recovered from COVID-19. Sequencing was carried out using PBMCs or T cells enriched from blood (not recorded which). Recombination connected TRBV28 to TRBJ1-2; 9 bases in between match TRBD1. The nucleotides are TGTGCCAGCAGTTCAACCCGGGACAGGGCCTATGGCTACACCTTC. The translation is CASSSTRDRAYGYTF.